The clone carrying this T cell receptor beta chain was seen a single time. This sample stems from a study of blood T cell repertoires in COVID-19. The CDR3 consists of 16 residues. V was trimmed by 4 bases and J by 3 bases, leaving 13 bases between them. Germline assignment: CDR1 MNHEY and CDR2 SMNVEV (reference sequence). The protocol was immunoSEQ multiplex PCR, while the TCRdb copy is restricted to in-frame clones and leaves out a portion. In the table there are about 260,000 clones, 75% to 90% of which are singletons. The sequenced sample was peripheral blood. The V call is TRBV27, the J call TRBJ1-6, with D tentatively TRBD1 (6 bases). This TCR derives from a human donor in a cohort sampled during active COVID-19. CDR3 sequence: CASSYTGTVYNSPLHF. CDR3 nucleotide sequence: TGTGCCAGCAGTTATACAGGGACGGTCTATAATTCACCCCTCCACTTT.